A single sample gave rise to the 15 T cell receptor beta chains below, sequenced in a study of blood T cell repertoires in COVID-19. TCRdb keeps only in-frame clones here, not all; method: immunoSEQ multiplex PCR. The profile shows tens of thousands of clones, just under 90% of them singletons. Source material: peripheral blood. These receptors were collected from a man in his 60s with acute or convalescent COVID-19.

The rearrangement joins TRBV9 to TRBJ1-3; D call uncertain. Per the germline V gene, CDR1 is SGDLS and CDR2 is YYNGEE. V was trimmed by 0 bases and J by 5 bases, leaving 18 bases between them. This CDR3 spans 17 amino acids. CDR3 sequence: CASSVAGTASLRNTIYF. The DNA for the CDR3 is TGTGCCAGCAGCGTAGCGGGAACAGCCTCACTTAGAAACACCATATATTTT.

The chain links TRBV25-1 to TRBJ2-1; 12 bases are shared with TRBD2. CDR1 MGHDK and CDR2 SYGVNS come from the germline V gene. Unmatched junction bases numbered 8, after V lost 4 bases and J lost 7 bases. CDR3 length equals 16 residues. The CDR3 bases are TGTGCCAGCAGTGCTAGCGGGAGGGCCATTTATAATGAGCAGTTCTTC. This translates into CASSASGRAIYNEQFF.

This clone has only one observation. This sequence joins TRBV28 and TRBJ1-2; 9 bases agree with TRBD1. Germline-derived CDR1 and CDR2 are MDHEN and SYDVKM. The CDR3 extends over 15 amino acids. V dropped 2 bases and J dropped 5; count of bases not matched to a gene: 6. The CDR3 region is CASSLAGQGDYGYTF. DNA of the CDR3: TGTGCCAGCAGTTTAGCGGGACAGGGAGATTATGGCTACACCTTC.

The chain has TRBV5-1 and TRBJ2-7; 7 bases match TRBD2. Germline values: CDR1 SGHRS, CDR2 YFSETQ. The CDR3 is made up of 13 amino acids. The V segment lost 0 bases and the J segment 7 bases; nucleotides outside the gene matches: 4. This chain's CDR3 is CASSLDLAEEQYF. CDR3 DNA sequence: TGCGCCAGCAGCTTGGATCTAGCGGAAGAGCAGTACTTC.

The CDR3 protein is CASRGAGAYYGYTF. The CDR3, as DNA: TGTGCCAGCAGGGGGGCAGGGGCTTACTATGGCTACACCTTC. This chain joins TRBV4-2 and TRBJ1-2; maybe TRBD1 (6 bases). The V gene lost 6 bases and the J gene lost 3 bases, with 14 bases spanning the gap. CDR1 is LGHNA, CDR2 YNFKEQ, per germline. This CDR3 has 14 amino acids.

The chain employs TRBV9 and TRBJ2-1; a weak D match, TRBD2 (6 bases). V was cut by 0 bases and J by 5 bases, with 12 bases left in between. The germline CDR1 and CDR2 sequences are SGDLS and YYNGEE. The CDR3 spans 15 residues. The CDR3 here is CASSVEASAHNEQFF. The CDR3 DNA reads as TGTGCCAGCAGCGTAGAAGCTAGCGCTCACAATGAGCAGTTCTTC.

V usage is TRBV6-5 and J usage is TRBJ2-7; TRBD2 aligns across 10 bases. This CDR3 is built from 15 residues. The trim removed 7 bases at V and 1 base at J, leaving 7 bases unmatched. Looked up from germline, CDR1 is MNHEY and CDR2 is SVGAGI. The CDR3, as DNA: TGTGCCAGCAAGGGGCTTAGCGGGAGGTCCTACGAGCAGTACTTC. Its translation: CASKGLSGRSYEQYF.

The chain joins TRBV6-5 to TRBJ1-2; TRBD1 matches at 9 bases. CDR3 length: 14 amino acids. Germline V CDR1 and CDR2: MNHEY, SVGAGI. The V gene end was trimmed by 4 bases and the J gene end by 5 bases; junction bases not matched to a gene: 5. CDR3 bases: TGTGCCAGCAGTTCGTTGGGGACAGGGTATGGCTACACCTTC. Protein sequence: CASSSLGTGYGYTF.

The chain uses TRBV3-1 (or the pseudogene TRBV3-2) and TRBJ1-6; D may be TRBD1 (5 bases). The CDR3 length is 11 residues. The germline V gene has CDR1 LGHDT and CDR2 YNNKEL (reference sequence). V dropped 0 bases and J dropped 17 bases, with 8 bases sitting between them. The CDR3 region is CASSQDGGVHF. The DNA of the CDR3 is TGTGCCAGCAGCCAAGATGGGGGGGTCCACTTT.

V usage is TRBV5-8 and J usage is TRBJ1-2, with 7 bases that match TRBD1. The CDR3 is made up of 13 amino acids. V was clipped by 3 bases and J by 5 bases; unmatched bases: 4. The V gene's germline CDR1 is SGHTS and CDR2 YDEGEE. The CDR3 loop is CASSSTGRYGYTF. In DNA form, the CDR3 reads TGTGCCAGCAGCTCGACAGGGAGGTATGGCTACACCTTC.

The chain has TRBV15 and TRBJ2-5; 9 bases match TRBD1. Germline CDR1 LNHNV, CDR2 YYDKDF (reference sequence). The ends lost 5 bases at V and 3 bases at J; junction bases unmatched: 4. The CDR3 is 14 residues long. In DNA form, the CDR3 reads TGTGCCACCAGCGTAAGGACAGGGGAAGAGACCCAGTACTTC. Protein sequence: CATSVRTGEETQYF.

The V gene is TRBV5-6, the J gene TRBJ1-5, with TRBD1 identical over 7 bases. V lost 4 bases to trimming and J lost 6 bases; unmatched junction nucleotides: 7. The CDR3 loop spans 14 amino acids. Germline CDR1 and CDR2: SGHDT and YYEEEE. The CDR3 DNA reads TGTGCCAGCAGCGCTGGACAGGTCCTTCAGCCCCAGCATTTT. It codes for CASSAGQVLQPQHF. The variable domain in full, with the rest retrieved from reference TRBV5-6 and TRBJ1-5, is DAGVTQSPTHLIKTRGQQVTLRCSPKSGHDTVSWYQQALGQGPQFIFQYYEEEERQRGNFPDRFSGHQFPNYSSELNVNALLLGDSALYLCASSAGQVLQPQHFGDGTRLSIL.

The CDR3 sequence: CASSGTTWRANYGYTF. As DNA, the CDR3 is TGTGCCAGCTCAGGGACGACCTGGAGGGCTAACTATGGCTACACCTTC. The rearrangement links TRBV13 to TRBJ1-2, with a weak D call TRBD1 (5 bases). CDR1 and CDR2 (germline): PRHDT, FYEKMQ (reference sequence). CDR3 size: 16 residues. Trimming cost V 8 bases and J 0 bases, with 19 bases left between them.

This chain joins TRBV30 and TRBJ2-7; TRBD2 aligns across 10 bases. Germline-derived CDR1 and CDR2 are GTSNPN and SVGIG (reference sequence). The CDR3 has 17 residues. Trimming took 6 bases from V and 0 from J; bases not matched to a gene: 14. CDR3 sequence reads: CACWGGTSAESSYEQYF. The CDR3 DNA sequence: TGTGCCTGCTGGGGGGGGACTAGCGCCGAAAGCTCCTACGAGCAGTACTTC.

This chain joins TRBV30 and TRBJ2-1; a possible D gene is TRBD1 (6 bases). V was cut by 1 base and J by 10 bases, with 11 bases left in between. In germline, CDR1 is GTSNPN, CDR2 SVGIG (reference sequence). The CDR3 sequence is 12 residues long. CDR3 DNA sequence: TGTGCCTGGAGTGAGGGGGATGGGGAGCAGTTCTTC. Amino acid sequence: CAWSEGDGEQFF.